This T cell receptor (beta chain) was recovered during a study of patients and donors after allogeneic stem cell transplantation. CDR1 and CDR2 (germline): MGHDK, SYGVNS. The CDR3 is 16 residues long. The V end lost 6 bases, the J end lost 1 base, and 15 bases lay between the germline ends. Only a few counts were recorded for this clonotype. Via MiXCR, TCRdb re-called the RT-PCR reads, giving one row per CDR3 protein. The sample records some 880,000 distinct CDR3 sequences, about a sixth being singletons. The sample consisted of blood, either unsorted or a sorted T cell fraction (not recorded which). This chain links TRBV25-1 with TRBJ2-2; TRBD2 might be the D (5 bases). This receptor was identified in a human donor who was either an allogeneic HSCT recipient or a stem cell or donor lymphocyte infusion donor (not recorded which). It is not recorded whose cells these are; they may come from a transplant donor. Here the CDR3 DNA reads TGTGCCAGCAGGACGGGGTCGGCTGAGAACACCGGGGAGCTGTTTTTT. The encoded protein is CASRTGSAENTGELFF. The whole variable domain, filled in from reference TRBV25-1 and TRBJ2-2, reads EADIYQTPRYLVIGTGKKITLECSQTMGHDKMYWYQQDPGMELHLIHYSYGVNSTEKGDLSSESTVSRIRTEHFPLTLESARPSHTSQYLCASRTGSAENTGELFFGEGSRLTVL.